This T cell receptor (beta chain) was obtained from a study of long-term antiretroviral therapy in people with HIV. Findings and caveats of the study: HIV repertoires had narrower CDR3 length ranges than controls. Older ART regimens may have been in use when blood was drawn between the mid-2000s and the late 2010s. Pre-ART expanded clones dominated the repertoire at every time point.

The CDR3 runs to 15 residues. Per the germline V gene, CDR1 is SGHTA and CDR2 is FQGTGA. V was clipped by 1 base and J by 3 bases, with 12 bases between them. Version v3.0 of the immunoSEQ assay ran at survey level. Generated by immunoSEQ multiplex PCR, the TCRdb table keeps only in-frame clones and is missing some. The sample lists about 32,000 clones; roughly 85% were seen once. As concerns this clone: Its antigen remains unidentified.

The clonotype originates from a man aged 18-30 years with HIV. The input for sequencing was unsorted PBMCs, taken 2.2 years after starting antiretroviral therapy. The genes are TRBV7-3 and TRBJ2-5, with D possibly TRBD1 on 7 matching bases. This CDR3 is CASSLNGGTEETQYF. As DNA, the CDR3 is TGTGCCAGCAGCTTAAATGGCGGGACAGAAGAGACCCAGTACTTC.